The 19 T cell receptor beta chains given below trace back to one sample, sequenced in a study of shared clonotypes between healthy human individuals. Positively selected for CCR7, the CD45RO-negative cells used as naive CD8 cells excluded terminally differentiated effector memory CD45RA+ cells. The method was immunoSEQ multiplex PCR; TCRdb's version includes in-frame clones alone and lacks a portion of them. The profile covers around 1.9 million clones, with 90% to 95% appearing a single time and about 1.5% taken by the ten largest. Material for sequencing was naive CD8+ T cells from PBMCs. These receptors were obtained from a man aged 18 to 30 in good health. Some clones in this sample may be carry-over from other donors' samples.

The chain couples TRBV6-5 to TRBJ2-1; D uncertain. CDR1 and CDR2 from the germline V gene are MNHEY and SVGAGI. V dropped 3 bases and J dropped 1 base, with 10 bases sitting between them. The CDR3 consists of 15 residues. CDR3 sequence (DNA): TGTGCCAGCAGTTATACGGCCAGTTCCTACAATGAGCAGTTCTTC. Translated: CASSYTASSYNEQFF.

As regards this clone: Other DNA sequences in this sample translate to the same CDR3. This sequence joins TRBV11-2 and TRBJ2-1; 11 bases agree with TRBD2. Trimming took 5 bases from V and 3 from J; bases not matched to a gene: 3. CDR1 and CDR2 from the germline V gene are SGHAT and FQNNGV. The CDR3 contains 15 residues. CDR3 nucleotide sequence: TGTGCCAGCAGCCTAACTAGCGGGAGCTACAATGAGCAGTTCTTC. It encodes CASSLTSGSYNEQFF.

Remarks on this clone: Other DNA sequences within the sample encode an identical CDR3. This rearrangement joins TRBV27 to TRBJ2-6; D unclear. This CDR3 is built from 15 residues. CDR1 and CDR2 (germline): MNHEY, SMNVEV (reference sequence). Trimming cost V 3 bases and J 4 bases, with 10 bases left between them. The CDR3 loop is CASSFLGSGANVLTF. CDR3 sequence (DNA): TGTGCCAGCAGTTTTTTAGGGTCGGGGGCCAACGTCCTGACTTTC.

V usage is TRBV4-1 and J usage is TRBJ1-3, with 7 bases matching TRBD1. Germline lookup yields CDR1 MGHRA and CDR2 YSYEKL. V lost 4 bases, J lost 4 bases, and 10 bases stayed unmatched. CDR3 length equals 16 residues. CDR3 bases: TGCGCCAGCAGCCTCCCCCCGAGGGGGCGAGGAAACACCATATATTTT. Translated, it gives CASSLPPRGRGNTIYF.

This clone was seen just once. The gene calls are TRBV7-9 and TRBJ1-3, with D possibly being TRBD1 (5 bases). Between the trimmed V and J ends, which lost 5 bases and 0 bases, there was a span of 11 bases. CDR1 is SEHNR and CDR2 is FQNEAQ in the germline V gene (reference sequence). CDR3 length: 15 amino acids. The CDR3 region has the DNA TGTGCCAGCAGCGTCGACAGTGACTCTGGAAACACCATATATTTT. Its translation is CASSVDSDSGNTIYF.

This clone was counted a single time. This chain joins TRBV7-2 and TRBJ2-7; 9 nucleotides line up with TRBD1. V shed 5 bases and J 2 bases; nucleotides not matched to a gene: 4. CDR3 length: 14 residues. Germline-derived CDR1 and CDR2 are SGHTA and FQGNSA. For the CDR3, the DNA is TGTGCCAGCAGCCCCCGACAGGGGGCCTACGAGCAGTACTTC. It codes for CASSPRQGAYEQYF.

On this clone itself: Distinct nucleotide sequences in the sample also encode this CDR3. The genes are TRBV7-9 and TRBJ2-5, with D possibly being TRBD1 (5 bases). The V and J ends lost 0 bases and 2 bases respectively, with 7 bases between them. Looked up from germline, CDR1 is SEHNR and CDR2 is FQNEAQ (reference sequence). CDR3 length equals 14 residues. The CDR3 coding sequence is TGTGCCAGCAGCTTAGCGCCAGGGCAAGAGACCCAGTACTTC. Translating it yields CASSLAPGQETQYF.

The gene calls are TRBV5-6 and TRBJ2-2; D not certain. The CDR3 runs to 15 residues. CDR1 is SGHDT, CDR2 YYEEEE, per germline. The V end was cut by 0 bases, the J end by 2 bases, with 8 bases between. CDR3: CASSLGPINTGELFF. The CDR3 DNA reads TGTGCCAGCAGCTTGGGGCCGATAAACACCGGGGAGCTGTTTTTT.

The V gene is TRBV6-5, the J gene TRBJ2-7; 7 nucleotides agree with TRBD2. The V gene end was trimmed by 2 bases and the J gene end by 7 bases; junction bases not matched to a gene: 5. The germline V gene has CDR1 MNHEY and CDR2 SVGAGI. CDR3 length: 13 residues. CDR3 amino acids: CASSYGRAREQYF. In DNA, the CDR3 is TGTGCCAGCAGTTACGGGAGGGCGCGAGAGCAGTACTTC.

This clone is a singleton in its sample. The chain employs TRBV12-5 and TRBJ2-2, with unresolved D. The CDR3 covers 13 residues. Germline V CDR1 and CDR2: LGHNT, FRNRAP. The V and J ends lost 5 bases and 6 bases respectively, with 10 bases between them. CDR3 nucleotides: TGTGCTAGTGGTCCCTCAAGTGCCGGGGAGCTGTTTTTT. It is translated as CASGPSSAGELFF.

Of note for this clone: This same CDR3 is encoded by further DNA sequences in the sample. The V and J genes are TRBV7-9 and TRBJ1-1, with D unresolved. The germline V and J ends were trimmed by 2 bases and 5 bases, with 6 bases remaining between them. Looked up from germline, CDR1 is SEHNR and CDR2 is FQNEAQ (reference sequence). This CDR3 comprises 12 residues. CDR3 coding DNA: TGTGCCAGCAGCTTATCTGGAACTGAAGCTTTCTTT. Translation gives CASSLSGTEAFF. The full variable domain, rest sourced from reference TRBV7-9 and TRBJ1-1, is DTGVSQNPRHKITKRGQNVTFRCDPISEHNRLYWYRQTLGQGPEFLTYFQNEAQLEKSRLLSDRFSAERPKGSFSTLEIQRTEQGDSAMYLCASSLSGTEAFFGQGTRLTVV.

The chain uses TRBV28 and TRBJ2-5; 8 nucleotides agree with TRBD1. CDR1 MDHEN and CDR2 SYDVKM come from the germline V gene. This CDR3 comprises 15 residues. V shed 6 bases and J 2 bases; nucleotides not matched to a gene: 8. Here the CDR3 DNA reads TGTGCCAGCAGACCCTGGCAGGGGGCTCAAGAGACCCAGTACTTC. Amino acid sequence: CASRPWQGAQETQYF.

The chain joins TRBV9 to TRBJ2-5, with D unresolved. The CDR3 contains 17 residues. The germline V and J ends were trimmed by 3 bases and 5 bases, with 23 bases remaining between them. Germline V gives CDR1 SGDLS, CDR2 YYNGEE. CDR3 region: CASSAIGLAAGGETQYF. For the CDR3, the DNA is TGTGCCAGCAGCGCCATAGGGTTGGCAGCCGGTGGGGAGACCCAGTACTTC.

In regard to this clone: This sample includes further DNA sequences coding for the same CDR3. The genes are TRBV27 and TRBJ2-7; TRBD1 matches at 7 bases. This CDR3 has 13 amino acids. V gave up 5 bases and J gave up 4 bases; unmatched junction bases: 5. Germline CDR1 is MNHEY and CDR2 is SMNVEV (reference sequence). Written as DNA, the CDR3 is TGTGCCAGCAGTCCCATACAGGGGTACGAGCAGTACTTC. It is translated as CASSPIQGYEQYF.

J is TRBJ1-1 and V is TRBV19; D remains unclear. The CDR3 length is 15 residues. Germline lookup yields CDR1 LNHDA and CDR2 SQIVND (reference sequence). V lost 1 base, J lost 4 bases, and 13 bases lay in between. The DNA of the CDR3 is TGTGCCAGTAGTATAGGGTGGACCAAGGTCACTGAAGCTTTCTTT. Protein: CASSIGWTKVTEAFF. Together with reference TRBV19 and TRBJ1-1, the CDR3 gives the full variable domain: DGGITQSPKYLFRKEGQNVTLSCEQNLNHDAMYWYRQDPGQGLRLIYYSQIVNDFQKGDIAEGYSVSREKKESFPLTVTSAQKNPTAFYLCASSIGWTKVTEAFFGQGTRLTVV.

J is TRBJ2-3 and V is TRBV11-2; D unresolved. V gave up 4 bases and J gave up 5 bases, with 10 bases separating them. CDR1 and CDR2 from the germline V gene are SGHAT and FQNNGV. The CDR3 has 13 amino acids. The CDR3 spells CASSSHPGDTQYF. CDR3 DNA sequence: TGTGCCAGCAGCTCCCACCCGGGAGATACGCAGTATTTT.

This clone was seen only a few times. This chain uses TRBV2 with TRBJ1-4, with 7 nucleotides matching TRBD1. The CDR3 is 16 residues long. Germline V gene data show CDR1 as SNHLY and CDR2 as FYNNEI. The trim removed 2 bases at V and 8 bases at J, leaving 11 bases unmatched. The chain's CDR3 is CASSEIRQGLGEKLFF. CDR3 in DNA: TGTGCCAGCAGTGAAATCCGACAGGGATTGGGGGAAAAACTGTTTTTT.

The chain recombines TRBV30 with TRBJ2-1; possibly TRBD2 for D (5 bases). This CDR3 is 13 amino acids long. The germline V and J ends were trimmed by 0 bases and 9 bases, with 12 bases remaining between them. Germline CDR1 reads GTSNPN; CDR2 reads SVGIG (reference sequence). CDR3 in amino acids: CAWSVLVRGEQFF. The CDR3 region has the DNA TGTGCCTGGAGTGTACTTGTCCGGGGTGAGCAGTTCTTC.

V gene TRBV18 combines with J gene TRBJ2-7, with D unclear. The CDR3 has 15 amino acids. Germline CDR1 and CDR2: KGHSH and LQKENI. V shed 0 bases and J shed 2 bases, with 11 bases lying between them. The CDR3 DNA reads TGTGCCAGCTCACCACCAACAGCACCGGCCTACGAGCAGTACTTC. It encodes CASSPPTAPAYEQYF.